These 27 T cell receptor beta chains share one sample of origin, sequenced in a study of regulatory T cells in long-lasting Graves disease. Time point specified: newly diagnosed GD, antithyroid drugs for less than 3 months. PBMC RNA served as the TCR library source. CDR3 regions were amplified by Arm-PCR using iRepertoire HTBI primers to build TCR beta libraries. TCRdb ran MiXCR on the multiplex PCR reads and lists one entry per CDR3 protein. This sample has 300,000 to 400,000 distinct CDR3 sequences, with over 15% found just once. Source: peripheral blood mononuclear cells (PBMCs), taken at new diagnosis, from a patient treated with antithyroid drugs. All receptors come from a female donor with Graves disease.

This clonotype was seen repeatedly, ten times or more. The chain links TRBV7-2 to TRBJ2-1; D possibly corresponds to TRBD1 (6 bases). The CDR3 is made up of 16 amino acids. Germline lookup yields CDR1 SGHTA and CDR2 FQGNSA. Trimming left V 5 bases short and J 6 bases short, with 20 bases between. The CDR3 DNA is TGTGCCAGCAGCCTAGTTGGACAGACCGCAGGCAATGAGCAGTTCTTC. Translating gives CASSLVGQTAGNEQFF.

There are many counts of this clonotype. V gene TRBV12-3 or TRBV12-4 combines with J gene TRBJ1-2; 8 bases are a match to TRBD1. V was pared by 4 bases and J by 4 bases, with 8 bases of the junction left unmatched. This CDR3 has 15 amino acids. CDR3 in amino acids: CASSSGQGVGYGYTF. For the CDR3, the DNA is TGTGCCAGCAGTTCCGGACAGGGTGTTGGCTATGGCTACACCTTC.

This clonotype has at least ten counts. The chain has TRBV7-6 and TRBJ2-3; D is perhaps TRBD1 or TRBD2 (6 bases each). Germline assignment: CDR1 SGHVS and CDR2 FNYEAQ. V lost 5 bases, J lost 0 bases, and 15 bases lay in between. The CDR3 runs 16 residues. The CDR3 loop is CASSPNPGASTDTQYF. CDR3 in DNA: TGTGCCAGCAGCCCTAACCCGGGGGCGAGCACAGATACGCAGTATTTT.

Of note for this clonotype: A much larger clone is a single base away; this may be a read error. J is TRBJ2-5 and V is TRBV6-1, with TRBD2 as a possible D gene (6 bases). The CDR3 contains 14 residues. In germline, CDR1 is MNHNS, CDR2 SASEGT. V was trimmed by 8 bases and J by 7 bases, leaving 20 bases between them. Written as DNA, the CDR3 is TGTGCCAGCGAGACCCGGGGTTGGAGGGGGACCCAGTACTTC. Protein product: CASETRGWRGTQYF.

This clonotype was counted many times. J is TRBJ1-5 and V is TRBV7-2; D possibly corresponds to TRBD1 (6 bases). Germline-derived CDR1 and CDR2 are SGHTA and FQGNSA. The CDR3 sequence is 14 residues long. The V and J ends lost 1 base and 8 bases respectively, with 12 bases between them. CDR3 in amino acids: CASSLVAGAKPQHF. For the CDR3, the DNA is TGTGCCAGCAGCTTAGTCGCGGGGGCTAAGCCCCAGCATTTT.

This chain joins TRBV20-1 and TRBJ2-3; TRBD2 matches at 9 bases. V dropped 5 bases and J dropped 1; count of bases not matched to a gene: 4. The CDR3 spans 14 residues. In germline, CDR1 is DFQATT, CDR2 SNEGSKA (reference sequence). The CDR3 loop is CSAGSGRRTDTQYF. DNA for the CDR3: TGCAGTGCTGGTAGCGGGAGACGCACAGATACGCAGTATTTT.

This clonotype was seen at least ten times. The chain carries TRBV28 and TRBJ2-1; 7 bases map to TRBD2. The length of the CDR3 is 16 residues. Germline-derived CDR1 and CDR2 are MDHEN and SYDVKM. The V gene end was trimmed by 5 bases and the J gene end by 8 bases; junction bases not matched to a gene: 15. The CDR3 loop is CASSVVGEGSVYEQFF. The DNA of the CDR3 is TGTGCCAGCAGTGTTGTCGGGGAGGGCAGTGTTTATGAGCAGTTCTTC.

This clonotype was found many times. CDR3 region: CASSYPLRGGSVYNEQFF. CDR3 nucleotide sequence: TGTGCCAGCAGTTACCCCCTTAGGGGCGGGAGCGTCTACAATGAGCAGTTCTTC. The J gene is TRBJ2-1, the V gene TRBV6-5, with 7 bases that match TRBD2. This CDR3 is built from 18 residues. From germline, CDR1 is MNHEY and CDR2 SVGAGI. The V segment lost 2 bases and the J segment 3 bases; nucleotides outside the gene matches: 13.

The chain combines TRBV5-1 with TRBJ2-7; 8 bases match TRBD2. With V trimmed by 5 bases and J by 3 bases, 10 bases remained unmatched. Per the germline V gene, CDR1 is SGHRS and CDR2 is YFSETQ. CDR3 length: 15 residues. CDR3 nucleotides: TGCGCCAGCAGGCCGCCGGGGCGGGAGGTCTACGAGCAGTACTTC. Its protein is CASRPPGREVYEQYF. Full variable domain (missing parts from reference TRBV5-1 and TRBJ2-7): KAGVTQTPRYLIKTRGQQVTLSCSPISGHRSVSWYQQTPGQGLQFLFEYFSETQRNKGNFPGRFSGRQFSNSRSEMNVSTLELGDSALYLCASRPPGREVYEQYFGPGTRLTVT.

The sample holds many counts of this clonotype. V usage is TRBV10-3 and J usage is TRBJ1-6; 10 bases match TRBD1. The CDR3 is 20 residues long. Losses at the gene ends were 4 bases for V and 0 bases for J; bases not matched to a gene: 12. Germline V gives CDR1 ENHRY, CDR2 SYGVKD. CDR3 bases: TGTGCCATCAGTGTGACCCCGGGACAGGGGCCAAGCTCCTATAATTCACCCCTCCACTTT. Amino acids: CAISVTPGQGPSSYNSPLHF.

J is TRBJ2-2 and V is TRBV5-4; D possibly uses TRBD1 or TRBD2 (7 bases each). The germline gives CDR1 SGHNT, CDR2 YYREEE (reference sequence). This CDR3 spans 15 amino acids. The germline V and J ends were trimmed by 0 bases and 4 bases, with 10 bases remaining between them. The CDR3 nucleotides read TGTGCCAGCAGCTTGGCCAGGGGGGGCACCGGGGAGCTGTTTTTT. Its protein is CASSLARGGTGELFF.

This clonotype was found a few times. The J gene is TRBJ2-6, the V gene TRBV5-8; TRBD1 might be the D (6 bases). This CDR3 has 18 amino acids. V lost 1 base to trimming and J lost 1 base, with 15 bases between them. The germline gives CDR1 SGHTS, CDR2 YDEGEE. CDR3 DNA: TGTGCCAGCAGCTTGTTTTGGGGGCCCAGGTCTGGGGCCAACGTCCTGACTTTC. Its protein product is CASSLFWGPRSGANVLTF.

This clonotype appeared once. The chain is built from TRBV20-1 and TRBJ1-5, with D possibly TRBD1 on 5 matching bases. The V gene's germline CDR1 is DFQATT and CDR2 SNEGSKA (reference sequence). The CDR3 sequence is 13 residues long. V lost 1 base, J lost 5 bases, and 9 bases lay in between. This chain's CDR3 is CSARGGVDQPQHF. In nucleotides, the CDR3 is TGCAGTGCTAGAGGAGGGGTTGATCAGCCCCAGCATTTT.

This clonotype appeared many times. This chain links TRBV28 with TRBJ1-2, with 7 positions matching TRBD1. Germline V CDR1 and CDR2: MDHEN, SYDVKM. The CDR3 has 16 amino acids. Germline trimming cut 7 bases from V and 4 bases from J; bases unmatched to any gene: 15. In DNA, the CDR3 is TGTGCCAGCAATTCCTTCCCCGGACAGGACGGCTATGGCTACACCTTC. Its translation is CASNSFPGQDGYGYTF.

Comments on this clonotype: Being one base from a much bigger clone, this may be a read error. The conserved phenylalanine or tryptophan normally closing the CDR3 is absent here, so this likely arose from a read error. J is TRBJ1-2 and V is TRBV27, with D possibly TRBD1 on 6 matching bases. Looked up from germline, CDR1 is MNHEY and CDR2 is SMNVEV (reference sequence). V shed 4 bases and J shed 5 bases, with 8 bases lying between them. The CDR3 loop spans 12 amino acids. CDR3 DNA: TGTGCCAGCAGTTATACAGGGTATGGCTACACCCTC. Translated, it gives CASSYTGYGYTL.

The CDR3 coding sequence is TGTGCCAGCAGCTTACAGGCATCGGGCACAGATACGCAGTATTTT. Translated, it gives CASSLQASGTDTQYF. V and J are TRBV7-2 and TRBJ2-3, with unresolved D. The V gene's germline CDR1 is SGHTA and CDR2 FQGNSA. V was clipped by 2 bases and J by 1 base, with 10 bases between them. The CDR3 is 15 amino acids.

This clonotype was seen many times. This chain uses TRBV18 with TRBJ2-7; the D gene is possibly TRBD2 (5 bases). Trimming removed 2 bases at V and 2 bases at J, with 10 bases between. Germline CDR1 and CDR2: KGHSH and LQKENI. This CDR3 comprises 14 residues. CDR3 amino acids: CASSPASGAYEQYF. CDR3 DNA sequence: TGTGCCAGCTCACCAGCAAGCGGTGCCTACGAGCAGTACTTC.

This clonotype was detected many times. The chain has TRBV6-5 and TRBJ2-1; D call uncertain. This CDR3 is 13 amino acids long. The V end lost 2 bases, the J end lost 9 bases, and 11 bases lay between the germline ends. Germline V lookup: CDR1 MNHEY, CDR2 SVGAGI. CDR3 coding DNA: TGTGCCAGCAGTTACGGCCTTTATTCTGAGCAGTTCTTC. Residues: CASSYGLYSEQFF.

The genes are TRBV18 and TRBJ1-4; no firm D call. The V gene's germline CDR1 is KGHSH and CDR2 LQKENI. The CDR3 runs to 15 residues. The ends were cut back, 1 base at V and 3 bases at J, with 9 bases in the middle. The CDR3 here is CASSPQRVANEKLFF. In DNA form, the CDR3 reads TGTGCCAGCTCACCACAAAGGGTGGCTAATGAAAAACTGTTTTTT. The full variable domain, completed using reference TRBV18 and TRBJ1-4, is NAGVMQNPRHLVRRRGQEARLRCSPMKGHSHVYWYRQLPEEGLKFMVYLQKENIIDESGMPKERFSAEFPKEGPSILRIQQVVRGDSAAYFCASSPQRVANEKLFFGSGTQLSVL.

The table lists this clonotype with many counts. The genes are TRBV9 and TRBJ2-1; the D is unclear. Per germline, CDR1 SGDLS and CDR2 YYNGEE. Trimming pared 4 bases from V and 3 bases from J, leaving 11 bases between. CDR3 size: 14 residues. CDR3 amino acids: CASSLSPLYNEQFF. The DNA of the CDR3 is TGTGCCAGCAGCCTGAGCCCCCTCTACAATGAGCAGTTCTTC.

This clonotype was observed at least ten times. The chain links TRBV29-1 to TRBJ2-7, with 8 bases identical to TRBD2. V was pared by 4 bases and J by 4 bases, with 15 bases of the junction left unmatched. Looked up from germline, CDR1 is SQVTM and CDR2 is ANQGSEA. The CDR3 loop spans 16 amino acids. DNA of the CDR3: TGCAGCGTTGCGGCGGGGAGGAGCGGGAGTATATACGAGCAGTACTTC. It codes for CSVAAGRSGSIYEQYF.

J is TRBJ1-3 and V is TRBV7-9, with D perhaps TRBD1 (5 bases). Germline CDR1 and CDR2: SEHNR and FQNEAQ (reference sequence). The CDR3 runs 19 residues. Trimming removed 4 bases at V and 0 bases at J, with 22 bases between. The CDR3: CASSSTPGTADYSGNTIYF. CDR3 DNA sequence: TGTGCCAGCAGCTCGACCCCCGGGACTGCGGATTACTCTGGAAACACCATATATTTT.

The sample holds many counts of this clonotype. The chain combines TRBV20-1 with TRBJ2-5; perhaps TRBD1 as D (6 bases). The V gene's germline CDR1 is DFQATT and CDR2 SNEGSKA (reference sequence). The CDR3 covers 12 residues. CDR3 amino acids: CSGQGGVETQYF. The CDR3 DNA follows: TGCAGCGGGCAAGGGGGAGTGGAGACCCAGTACTTC.

This clonotype occurred many times. The chain carries TRBV2 and TRBJ2-1, with no clear D. Germline V gene data show CDR1 as SNHLY and CDR2 as FYNNEI. V lost 2 bases to trimming and J lost 3 bases, with 14 bases between them. This CDR3 is built from 16 residues. CDR3 coding DNA: TGTGCCAGCAGTGAATCCTGGTTTAACAGCTACAATGAGCAGTTCTTC. Translation gives CASSESWFNSYNEQFF.

This clonotype was seen a single time. CDR3 DNA: TGTGCCAGCAGCCAGGCCCTGGCGGGGACTAGCACAGATACGCAGTATTTT. It is translated as CASSQALAGTSTDTQYF. The chain has TRBV5-5 and TRBJ2-3, with D perhaps matching TRBD2 (6 bases). The CDR3 consists of 17 residues. Germline-derived CDR1 and CDR2 are SGHKS and YYEKEE (reference sequence). Trimming took off 4 bases at V and 0 bases at J, with 18 bases between the two ends.

Comment on this clonotype: In this CDR3 the conserved last residue, phenylalanine or tryptophan, is missing, so a read error is likely. This sequence joins TRBV6-2 or TRBV6-3 and TRBJ2-7, with D maybe TRBD1 (6 bases). This CDR3 region has 14 residues. The V end lost 2 bases, the J end lost 0 bases, and 8 bases lay between the germline ends. Germline CDR1 reads MNHEY; CDR2 reads SVGEGT. The DNA for the CDR3 is TGTGCCAGCAGTTACACAGGGAGCTCCTACGAGCAGTACCTC. This translates into CASSYTGSSYEQYL.

This clonotype showed up many times. The CDR3 DNA follows: TGTGCCAGCAAGACCGGGACTAGCGTAAACACCGGGGAGCTGTTTTTT. Protein: CASKTGTSVNTGELFF. This sequence joins TRBV2 and TRBJ2-2, with 10 bases lining up with TRBD2. This CDR3 has 16 residues. V trimming: 7 bases; J trimming: 2 bases; junction bases outside the gene matches: 7. CDR1 and CDR2 (germline): SNHLY, FYNNEI.